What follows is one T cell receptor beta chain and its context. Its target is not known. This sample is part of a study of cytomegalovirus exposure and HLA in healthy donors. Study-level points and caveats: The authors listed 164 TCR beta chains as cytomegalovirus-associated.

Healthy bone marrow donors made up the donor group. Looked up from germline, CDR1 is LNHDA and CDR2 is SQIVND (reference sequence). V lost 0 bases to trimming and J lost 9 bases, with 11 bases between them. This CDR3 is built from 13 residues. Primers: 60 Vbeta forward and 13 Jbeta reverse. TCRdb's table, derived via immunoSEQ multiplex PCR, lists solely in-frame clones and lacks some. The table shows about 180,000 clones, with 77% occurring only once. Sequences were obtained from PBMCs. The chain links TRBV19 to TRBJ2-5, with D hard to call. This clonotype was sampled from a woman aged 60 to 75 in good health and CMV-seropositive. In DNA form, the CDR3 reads TGTGCCAGTAGTATAGATCGCGCCGGTTCCCAGTACTTC. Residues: CASSIDRAGSQYF. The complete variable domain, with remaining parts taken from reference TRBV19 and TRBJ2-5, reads DGGITQSPKYLFRKEGQNVTLSCEQNLNHDAMYWYRQDPGQGLRLIYYSQIVNDFQKGDIAEGYSVSREKKESFPLTVTSAQKNPTAFYLCASSIDRAGSQYFGPGTRLLVL.